This T cell receptor beta chain came from a study of shared clonotypes between healthy human individuals (TCRdb year 2020). Concerning the study at large: A couple of women and a few men aged 18 to 49 years were included in the cohort. The study deeply sequenced blood TCR repertoires of five healthy adults to estimate repertoire size and the extent of clonotype sharing between individuals. Different laboratories and diverse techniques were used to prepare libraries and sequence TCR repertoires, to increase sequencing depth and limit assay-specific biases. Leukapheresis yielded between about 0.94 and 8.9 billion PBMCs per donor. What the study reported, not specific to this receptor: Sampling was restricted to blood, and TCR repertoires in tissues likely differ from the TCR repertoires found in blood. Based on pairwise subsampling, the degree of clonotype sharing among donors was expected to be affected by sequencing depth. The genetic and exposure-history diversity represented was limited by the small number of donors.

Using the deep immunoSEQ assay, TCR CDR3 regions were amplified from genomic DNA by multiplex PCR. Extracted genomic DNA from each cell subset was spread evenly across all wells of several immunoSEQ 96-well plates, with each plate serving as a replicate. Each replicate PCR for unsorted PBMC received roughly 0.3 ug genomic DNA, equal to 30,000 or so T cell genomes. Genomic DNA from unsorted PBMC was sequenced over ten immunoSEQ deep assay plates. The purified libraries were quantified using a Qubit 3.0 fluorometer, sized with a Bioanalyzer 2100, and then quantified again using the KAPA Library Quantification kit. Every immunoSEQ 96-well plate was sequenced on a separate single-read 150-cycle Illumina NextSeq 550 flow cell. On the study's bioinformatics: Because the immunoSEQ output included only junctional sequences and no quality scores, the filtering could not be the same as the filtering used for full-length reads. To assign V/J genes and CDR3, sequences were annotated against IMGT germline references using PyIR, a Python wrapper for IgBLAST v1.9. Reads were filtered out if the reads had weak V/J assignments (E-value above 1e-6), no CDR3, stop codons, out-of-frame junctions, or ambiguous translated residues. A V3J clonotype was defined by an identical inferred V gene, J gene, and CDR3 amino acid sequence. Percentage overlap between repertoires was computed as shared unique clonotypes divided by the size of the smaller repertoire. Three approaches were used to assess repertoire richness: RTK rarefaction, the Chao1 estimator, and Recon v2.1 estimates of unobserved clonotypes. TCRdb stores this immuneACCESS table with in-frame sequences only. Part of the clones is absent; in the studies checked, under half of the shortfall reflects unresolved V genes, and no reason is known for the rest. Clone size and V and J calls were adopted from that table, with D and trimming inferred from the DNA. In all, the sample holds about half a million clones, and around 74% of those were seen once. Roughly 13% of the sample is taken by the ten largest.

Donors were healthy HIV-negative adults with no recently reported acute infections or vaccinations. Only Caucasian adults living in Nashville, Tennessee, USA were represented among the donors. For unsorted samples, tens of millions of PBMCs were counted and genomic DNA was extracted with the QIAamp DNA Blood Mini kit. After blood collection by leukapheresis, PBMCs were isolated using Ficoll-Histopaque density gradient centrifugation and then cryopreserved in the vapor phase of liquid nitrogen. Details on this clone: Its antigen remains unidentified. No base quality information exists; no much larger clone differs at one position.

This TCR came from a woman aged 40 to 50 in good health. Some clones in this sample may be carry-over from other donors' samples. Material: PBMCs.

The DNA sequence is given as TGTGCCAGCAGTGAACTAGCGGTCCCCTACGAGCAGTACTTC. Its translation reads: CASSELAVPYEQYF. This chain is built from TRBV6-1 and TRBJ2-7; 7 bases in between match TRBD2. The germline V gene supplies CDR1 MNHNS and CDR2 SASEGT. V is cut back by 2 bases and J by 2 bases, with 3 bases in the junction unmatched. The cysteine opens and the phenylalanine closes a CDR3 of 14 amino acids. Here the CDR3 DNA is all that survives: 42 bases in frame from base 1.